This TCR beta chain was obtained from a study of CD8 T cells in Susac syndrome. Random hexamers were used to reverse transcribe the RNA input (about 0.5 to 1 ug). TCR beta CDR3 was amplified by immunoSEQ covering 54 Vbeta and 13 Jbeta. TCRdb independently ran MiXCR on the immunoSEQ multiplex PCR reads; one entry per CDR3 protein. The sample has around 280,000 distinct CDR3 sequences, approximately 90% seen once. CDR3 size: 14 residues. Deletions cut 10 bases from V and 8 bases from J, with 21 bases between. Germline V gene sequence: CDR1 MNHEY, CDR2 SVGAGI. Sequencing of TCR beta was performed on blood CD8+ T cells and on blood CD4+ T cells. Stable or active relapsing-remitting multiple sclerosis, untreated and meeting revised McDonald criteria, defined the controls. Negative isolation yielded CD8+ and CD4+ T cells; FACS enriched TEMRA cells.

Sample: CD4+ T cells from PBMCs. This TCR was sampled from a human donor with multiple sclerosis. The gene calls are TRBV6-5 and TRBJ2-1, with a weak D call TRBD2 (6 bases). DNA for the CDR3: TGTGCCACTAAGGAGGGACTCGTTGTCGATGAGCAGTTCTTC. This encodes CATKEGLVVDEQFF.